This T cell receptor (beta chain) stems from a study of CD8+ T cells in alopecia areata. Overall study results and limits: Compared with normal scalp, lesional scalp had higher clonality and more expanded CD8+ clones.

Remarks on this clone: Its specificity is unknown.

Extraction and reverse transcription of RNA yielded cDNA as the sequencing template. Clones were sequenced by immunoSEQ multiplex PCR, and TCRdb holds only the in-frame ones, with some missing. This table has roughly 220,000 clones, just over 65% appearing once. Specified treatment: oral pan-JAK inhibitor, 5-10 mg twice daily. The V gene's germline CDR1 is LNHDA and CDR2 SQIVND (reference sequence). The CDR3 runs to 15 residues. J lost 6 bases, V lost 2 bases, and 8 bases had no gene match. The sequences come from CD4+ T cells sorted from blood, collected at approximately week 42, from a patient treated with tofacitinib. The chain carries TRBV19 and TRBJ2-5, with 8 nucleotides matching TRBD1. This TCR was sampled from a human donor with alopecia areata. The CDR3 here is CASSITDRADKTQYF. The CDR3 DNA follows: TGTGCCAGTAGTATAACGGACAGGGCGGACAAGACCCAGTACTTC. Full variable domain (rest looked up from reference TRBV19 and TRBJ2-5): DGGITQSPKYLFRKEGQNVTLSCEQNLNHDAMYWYRQDPGQGLRLIYYSQIVNDFQKGDIAEGYSVSREKKESFPLTVTSAQKNPTAFYLCASSITDRADKTQYFGPGTRLLVL.